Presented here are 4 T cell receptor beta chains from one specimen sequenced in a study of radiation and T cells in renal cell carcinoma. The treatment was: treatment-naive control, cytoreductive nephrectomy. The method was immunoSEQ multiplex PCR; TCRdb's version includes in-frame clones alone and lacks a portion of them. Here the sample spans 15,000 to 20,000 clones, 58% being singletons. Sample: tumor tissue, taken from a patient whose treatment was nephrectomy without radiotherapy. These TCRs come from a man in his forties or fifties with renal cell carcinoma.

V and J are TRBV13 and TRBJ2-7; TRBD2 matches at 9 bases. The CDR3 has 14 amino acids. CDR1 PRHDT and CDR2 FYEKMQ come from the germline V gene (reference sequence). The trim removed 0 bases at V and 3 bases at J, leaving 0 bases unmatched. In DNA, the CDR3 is TGTGCCAGCAGCTTAGGGCGGGGGGGCTACGAGCAGTACTTC. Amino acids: CASSLGRGGYEQYF.

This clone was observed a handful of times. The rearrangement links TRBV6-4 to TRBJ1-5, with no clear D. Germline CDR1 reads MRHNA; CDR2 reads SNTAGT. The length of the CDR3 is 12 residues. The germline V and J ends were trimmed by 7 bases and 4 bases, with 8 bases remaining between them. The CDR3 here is CASMGANQPQHF. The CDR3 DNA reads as TGTGCCAGCATGGGAGCAAATCAGCCCCAGCATTTT.

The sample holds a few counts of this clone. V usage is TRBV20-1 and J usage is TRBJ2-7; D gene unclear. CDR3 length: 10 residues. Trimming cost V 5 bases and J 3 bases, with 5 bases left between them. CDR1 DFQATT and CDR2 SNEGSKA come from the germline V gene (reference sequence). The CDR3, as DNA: TGCAGTGCTGAATACTACGAGCAGTACTTC. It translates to CSAEYYEQYF.

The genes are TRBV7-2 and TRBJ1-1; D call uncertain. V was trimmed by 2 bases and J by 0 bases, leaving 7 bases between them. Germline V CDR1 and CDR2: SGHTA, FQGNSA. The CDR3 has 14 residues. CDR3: CASSLTVMNTEAFF. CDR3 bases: TGTGCCAGCAGCTTAACAGTCATGAACACTGAAGCTTTCTTT.